These 19 T cell receptor beta chains were sequenced from one sample in a study of molecular identifiers for immune sequencing clone quantification. TCRdb used MiXCR to reprocess the PCR reads, holding one entry per CDR3 protein. The sample consists of about 19,000 distinct CDR3 sequences, about a fifth of them appearing once. The sequencing input was naive CD8+ T cells from blood, with Jurkat cell RNA spiked in. Subset of the sample: FACS-sorted CD8+CD4-CCR7+CD45RA+ naive T cells. The receptors here all came from a human donor in good health. Some libraries in this study had Jurkat cell RNA spiked in.

Remarks on this clonotype: A junction end diverges from the germline sequence, so it may reflect a read error. The rearrangement links TRBV4-2 to TRBJ2-7; no definite D call. The CDR3 is made up of 15 amino acids. The germline gives CDR1 LGHNA, CDR2 YNFKEQ. The CDR3 loop reads CAGSQEAISSYEQYF. Here the CDR3 DNA reads TGTGCCGGCAGCCAAGAAGCGATAAGCTCCTACGAGCAGTACTTC.

This chain uses TRBV20-1 with TRBJ1-3; TRBD1 agrees at 8 bases. With 3 bases clipped from V and 4 bases from J, the junction kept 8 bases outside the gene matches. Germline V gives CDR1 DFQATT, CDR2 SNEGSKA (reference sequence). This CDR3 spans 15 amino acids. CDR3 residues: CSARGDRGGGNTIYF. The CDR3 DNA is TGCAGTGCTAGGGGAGACAGGGGAGGAGGAAACACCATATATTTT.

Of note for this clonotype: A read error may explain this, as a much larger clone is one base away. The chain carries TRBV29-1 and TRBJ2-7, with D possibly being TRBD1 (6 bases). The V end lost 6 bases, the J end lost 6 bases, and 15 bases lay between the germline ends. The CDR3 contains 12 residues. Germline V gives CDR1 SQVTM, CDR2 ANQGSEA. Written as DNA, the CDR3 is TGCAGCGTGCACTCACAGGGATCCGAGCAGTACTTC. Protein: CSVHSQGSEQYF.

The chain joins TRBV4-3 to TRBJ2-7; 7 bases line up with TRBD1. The CDR3 has 16 residues. V dropped 0 bases and J dropped 0; count of bases not matched to a gene: 5. CDR1 and CDR2 from the germline V gene are LGHNA and YSLEER. The CDR3 nucleotides read TGCGCCAGCAGCCAAGATGGGACAGAGAGCTCCTACGAGCAGTACTTC. This gives the protein CASSQDGTESSYEQYF.

By its share, this clonotype is medium-sized (0.01 to 0.1%). This sequence joins TRBV7-8 and TRBJ2-7; D unresolved. V gave up 1 base and J gave up 0 bases, with 7 bases separating them. Germline lookup yields CDR1 SGHVS and CDR2 FQNEAQ. The CDR3 consists of 14 residues. This CDR3 reads CASSLGPGSYEQYF. CDR3 coding DNA: TGTGCCAGCAGCTTAGGGCCCGGCTCCTACGAGCAGTACTTC.

With regard to this clonotype: A much more abundant neighbour one base away suggests this may be a read error. The V call is TRBV10-3, the J call TRBJ2-5, with D possibly matching TRBD2 (5 bases). Trimming pared 4 bases from V and 1 base from J, leaving 13 bases between. Germline CDR1 and CDR2: ENHRY and SYGVKD. CDR3 length: 15 residues. The CDR3: CAISGSERFQETQYF. The CDR3 nucleotides read TGTGCCATCAGTGGGTCCGAGCGGTTCCAAGAGACCCAGTACTTC.

This clonotype was seen many times. V gene TRBV7-2 combines with J gene TRBJ2-1; possible D gene TRBD1, 6 bases. Germline CDR1 and CDR2: SGHTA and FQGNSA. V was clipped by 1 base and J by 5 bases, with 12 bases between them. This CDR3 contains 15 residues. The CDR3 nucleotides are TGTGCCAGCAGCTTAGTATTTAGGGACAACAATGAGCAGTTCTTC. Its protein is CASSLVFRDNNEQFF.

This clonotype was recorded at least ten times. The chain combines TRBV7-9 with TRBJ1-2; a possible D gene is TRBD1 (5 bases). Trimming removed 3 bases at V and 4 bases at J, with 9 bases between. The CDR3 loop spans 13 amino acids. Germline V gives CDR1 SEHNR, CDR2 FQNEAQ (reference sequence). The CDR3: CASSFFGTYGYTF. Here the CDR3 DNA reads TGTGCCAGCAGCTTCTTCGGGACCTATGGCTACACCTTC.

Remarks on this clonotype: A much more abundant neighbour one base away suggests this may be a read error. The V call is TRBV28, the J call TRBJ1-5; D is perhaps TRBD1 (5 bases). This CDR3 comprises 12 residues. Germline V gives CDR1 MDHEN, CDR2 SYDVKM. The CDR3 sequence: CASSLWGQPRHF. The CDR3 region has the DNA TGTGCCAGCAGTTTATGGGGGCAGCCCCGGCATTTT.

This clonotype rates as medium-sized. The rearrangement links TRBV19 to TRBJ1-5, with TRBD1 as a possible D gene (5 bases). The CDR3 consists of 15 residues. Per the germline V gene, CDR1 is LNHDA and CDR2 is SQIVND (reference sequence). V dropped 5 bases and J dropped 0 bases, with 11 bases sitting between them. The CDR3 DNA follows: TGTGCCAGTAGTTGGGGGGGGAATAGCAATCAGCCCCAGCATTTT. Translating gives CASSWGGNSNQPQHF. The variable domain in full, with the rest retrieved from reference TRBV19 and TRBJ1-5, is DGGITQSPKYLFRKEGQNVTLSCEQNLNHDAMYWYRQDPGQGLRLIYYSQIVNDFQKGDIAEGYSVSREKKESFPLTVTSAQKNPTAFYLCASSWGGNSNQPQHFGDGTRLSIL.

This clonotype occurred many times. This sequence joins TRBV20-1 and TRBJ2-7, with 14 bases lining up with TRBD2. Looked up from germline, CDR1 is DFQATT and CDR2 is SNEGSKA (reference sequence). The CDR3 sequence is 18 residues long. J was trimmed by 5 bases and V by 6 bases; bases with no gene match: 18. For the CDR3, the DNA is TGCAGTGCCAAGGCCGGGGAACCGGGACTAGCGGGAGTAAACGAGCAGTACTTC. Its translation is CSAKAGEPGLAGVNEQYF.

The rearrangement uses TRBV28 and TRBJ2-1, with D maybe TRBD2 (6 bases). Trimming pared 8 bases from V and 6 bases from J, leaving 14 bases between. This CDR3 comprises 13 residues. Germline V gene sequence: CDR1 MDHEN, CDR2 SYDVKM. CDR3 protein: CASGRGTPNEQFF. DNA of the CDR3: TGTGCCAGCGGACGCGGGACCCCCAATGAGCAGTTCTTC.

About this clonotype itself: A single base separates this from a much larger clone, so it may be a read error. The conserved phenylalanine or tryptophan is not found at the CDR3 terminus, so this likely reflects a read error. This chain joins TRBV6-2 or TRBV6-3 and TRBJ2-1, with TRBD2 as a possible D gene (6 bases). V was shortened by 3 bases and J by 0 bases, with 12 bases between the two germline ends. The CDR3 totals 16 residues. The V gene's germline CDR1 is MNHEY and CDR2 SVGEGT. CDR3 in DNA: TGTGCCAGCAGTTATAGTCTGGACTACTCCTACAATGAGCAGTTCCTC. It is translated as CASSYSLDYSYNEQFL.

This clonotype was detected ten times or more. The V gene is TRBV6-5, the J gene TRBJ2-2, with 8 bases aligning to TRBD1. Germline CDR1 is MNHEY and CDR2 is SVGAGI. The CDR3 sequence is 16 residues long. Trimming at V came to 7 bases and at J to 1 base, leaving 8 bases not matched to a gene. The CDR3 coding sequence is TGTGCCAGCACCCACGAGACAGGGGAGAACACCGGGGAGCTGTTTTTT. Translated, it gives CASTHETGENTGELFF.

This clonotype was found many times. J is TRBJ2-1 and V is TRBV15; 14 bases align to TRBD2. V was pared by 1 base and J by 2 bases, with 7 bases of the junction left unmatched. The germline gives CDR1 LNHNV, CDR2 YYDKDF (reference sequence). The CDR3 is made up of 19 amino acids. CDR3 sequence: CATSRGLAGGPRTYNEQFF. In DNA, the CDR3 is TGTGCCACCAGCAGAGGACTAGCGGGAGGGCCTCGCACCTACAATGAGCAGTTCTTC.

This clonotype was counted ten times or more. This CDR3 is CSVRQGGNEQYF. The DNA for the CDR3 is TGCAGCGTCAGACAGGGAGGGAACGAGCAGTACTTC. This chain connects TRBV29-1 to TRBJ2-7, with D perhaps TRBD1 or TRBD2 (7 bases each). V dropped 6 bases and J dropped 5 bases, with 14 bases sitting between them. The CDR3 totals 12 residues. Germline values: CDR1 SQVTM, CDR2 ANQGSEA.

This clonotype is labeled medium-sized. V usage is TRBV5-1 and J usage is TRBJ2-1, with TRBD2 matching over 10 bases. The CDR3 runs 14 residues. With 7 bases clipped from V and 6 bases from J, the junction kept 7 bases outside the gene matches. Germline V gives CDR1 SGHRS, CDR2 YFSETQ. The CDR3 nucleotides are TGCGCCAGCGCTCTAGCGGGAGCAGGCAATGAGCAGTTCTTC. Translating gives CASALAGAGNEQFF.

By its share, this clonotype is medium-sized. The chain couples TRBV12-3 or TRBV12-4 to TRBJ1-2; D is uncertain. Between the trimmed V and J ends, which lost 5 bases and 4 bases, there was a span of 11 bases. The CDR3 contains 13 residues. For the CDR3, the DNA is TGTGCCAGCAGTCAAAGGCACAGCTATGGCTACACCTTC. Amino acid sequence: CASSQRHSYGYTF.

There are many counts of this clonotype. V is TRBV11-2 and J is TRBJ2-5; 9 bases are a match to TRBD1. CDR3 length: 17 residues. Germline loops: CDR1 SGHAT, CDR2 FQNNGV. V gave up 1 base and J gave up 5 bases; unmatched junction bases: 11. CDR3 DNA sequence: TGTGCCAGCAGCTTAGCACCCGGGACAGGGTTGCGGGAGACCCAGTACTTC. It translates to CASSLAPGTGLRETQYF.